Below, one T cell receptor beta chain is given with its context. What it binds is unknown. Only in-frame clones appear in the TCRdb table, and some are missing; sequencing was by immunoSEQ multiplex PCR. The sample includes more than 200,000 clones, around 90% seen only once; the top ten take approximately 3%. The CDR3 is 12 amino acids. CDR1 MDHEN and CDR2 SYDVKM come from the germline V gene. Trimming took 7 bases from V and 2 from J, leaving 6 bases between them. This sample was taken from a study of cytomegalovirus exposure and HLA in healthy donors. Broader study findings: Generally TCR sequences proved uncommon, though certain public TCRs appeared in numerous donors.

The TCR comes from a woman aged 30 to 39 in good health and CMV-seronegative. The chain uses TRBV28 and TRBJ1-5, with unresolved D. Sequenced input: PBMCs. CDR3 nucleotide sequence: TGTGCCAGCACTTGGGGCAATCAGCCCCAGCATTTT. It encodes CASTWGNQPQHF.